This T cell receptor (beta chain) was captured in a study of cytomegalovirus exposure and HLA in healthy donors. Background on the study: The 550 to 700 first-cohort repertoires and the 110 or so validation repertoires shared the same platform, a later analysis reported. Study-level findings and limits: The study put 150 to 200 TCR beta chains on its list as cytomegalovirus-associated. Rare TCR sequences predominated, though certain public TCRs were found in many donors.

Assay used: immunoSEQ multiplex PCR; TCRdb lists only in-frame clones, some missing. The sample holds approximately 110,000 clones; 85% to 95% are singletons and the top ten take under 1.5%. Regarding this clone: The target antigen is unknown.

Germline V gene sequence: CDR1 SGDLS, CDR2 YYNGEE. The CDR3 loop spans 13 amino acids. V shed 0 bases and J shed 8 bases, with 8 bases lying between them. This rearrangement joins TRBV9 to TRBJ2-2; D is unclear. The sequenced sample consisted of PBMCs. The source of this sequence is a woman between 18 and 30 years old in good health and CMV-seronegative. CDR3 sequence reads: CASSVVSRGELFF. CDR3 DNA: TGTGCCAGCAGCGTAGTATCGAGGGGGGAGCTGTTTTTT.